This T cell receptor (beta chain) was captured in a study of cytomegalovirus exposure and HLA in healthy donors. Whole-study findings and limits: Cytomegalovirus association was listed for roughly 160 TCR beta chains. Clonal expansion was found to be greater in HLA-associated TCR beta chains than in equally common others in a later analysis.

This PCR relied on a set of 60 Vbeta primers and 13 Jbeta primers. The table came from immunoSEQ multiplex PCR; TCRdb's copy has only in-frame clones and leaves some out. The sample consists of about 180,000 clones, roughly 76% of them appearing once. This clone was detected once. The antigen remains unidentified. Sequences were obtained from PBMCs. The receptor was isolated from a woman between 18 and 30 years old in good health and CMV-seropositive.

The CDR3 reads CASKRLVAEHNEQFF. The CDR3 nucleotides read TGTGCCAGTAAACGATTGGTAGCGGAACACAATGAGCAGTTCTTC. J is TRBJ2-1 and V is TRBV19, with D perhaps matching TRBD2 (6 bases). This CDR3 comprises 15 residues. Germline V CDR1 and CDR2: LNHDA, SQIVND (reference sequence). V dropped 7 bases and J dropped 5 bases, with 18 bases sitting between them. Drawing the rest from reference TRBV19 and TRBJ2-1, the complete variable domain is DGGITQSPKYLFRKEGQNVTLSCEQNLNHDAMYWYRQDPGQGLRLIYYSQIVNDFQKGDIAEGYSVSREKKESFPLTVTSAQKNPTAFYLCASKRLVAEHNEQFFGPGTRLTVL.